Included here is one TCR beta chain sequence, with context. Its specificity is not known. This sample was taken from a study of CXCR3-negative and CXCR3-positive naive CD8 T cells. Study results and limitations: Naive CXCR3-positive and CXCR3-negative cells shared similar TRBV-TRBJ usage, unlike memory cells.

UMI labels and 5' RACE were used to prepare the TRB cDNA libraries. No DNA is given; TCRdb re-called the 5' RACE reads and lists each CDR3 protein once. The sample totals tens of thousands of distinct CDR3 sequences. The CDR3 runs to 14 residues. The V gene's germline CDR1 is SEHNR and CDR2 FQNEAQ (reference sequence). The V and J genes are TRBV7-9 and TRBJ2-7. This sequence was found in a human donor in good health. Some clones in this sample may be carry-over from other donors' samples. Input material: memory CD8+ T cells from blood. This CDR3 is CASSASGGFYEQYF.